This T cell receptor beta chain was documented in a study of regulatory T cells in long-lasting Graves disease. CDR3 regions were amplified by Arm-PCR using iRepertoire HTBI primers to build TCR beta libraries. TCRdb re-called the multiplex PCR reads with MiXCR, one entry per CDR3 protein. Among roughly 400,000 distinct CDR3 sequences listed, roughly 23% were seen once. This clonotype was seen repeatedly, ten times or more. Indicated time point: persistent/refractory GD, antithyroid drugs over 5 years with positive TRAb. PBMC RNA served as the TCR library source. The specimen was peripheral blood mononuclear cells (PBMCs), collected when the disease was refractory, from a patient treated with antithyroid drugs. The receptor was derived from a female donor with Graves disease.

The CDR3 region is CASSRIRGGIPIQYF. Written as DNA, the CDR3 is TGTGCCAGCAGCCGCATTCGGGGAGGTATTCCTATTCAGTACTTC. The chain couples TRBV11-2 to TRBJ2-4, with D perhaps TRBD2 (6 bases). The CDR3 has 15 residues. Deletions cut 5 bases from V and 10 bases from J, with 21 bases between. CDR1 is SGHAT, CDR2 FQNNGV, per germline.